Described below is a single TCR beta chain sequence and its context. Its specificity is unknown. This entry is derived from a study of shared clonotypes between healthy human individuals. Source study methods: Junction-only immunoSEQ data arrived without quality scores, meaning filtering differed. Clones were read by immunoSEQ multiplex PCR, and TCRdb kept only the in-frame ones, dropping some. That table gives V, J and clone size, and the DNA gave D and trimming. The table lists more than 2 million clones, 90% to 95% of them singletons. Regarding the study as a whole: Exclusively blood specimens were collected; tissue repertoires likely differ.

Source material: naive CD4+ T cells sorted from blood. Documented subset: CD45RA+ positively selected. The clonotype originates from a man younger than 30 in good health.

CDR3 DNA sequence: TGTGCCAGCAGTTACGTCGTTGGAGATACGCAGTATTTT. Translating it yields CASSYVVGDTQYF. The genes are TRBV6-5 and TRBJ2-3; D unclear. The CDR3 runs to 13 residues. CDR1 and CDR2 from the germline V gene are MNHEY and SVGAGI. The V gene lost 2 bases and the J gene lost 5 bases, with 8 bases spanning the gap.